This is a list of T cell receptor beta chains from one sample in a study of blood T cells in healthy people across ages. From the 5' RACE reads, TCRdb called clonotypes with MiXCR, one entry per CDR3 protein. The table lists around 1,000,000 distinct CDR3 sequences, 20% to 25% of them singletons, with around 0.75% in the top ten. This sample also appeared in a second study, on T cells of mothers and their children.

Sequenced sample: blood. The receptors come from a girl aged 2 to 10 in good health. Each CDR3 is given without its conserved first and last residue.

j_call v_call cdr3_aa
TRBJ2-7 TRBV28 ASSQARHYEQY
TRBJ2-1 TRBV29-1 SVAAPGYRDNEQF
TRBJ2-3 TRBV7-2 ASSSASTDTQY
TRBJ1-2 TRBV6-5 ASIQVTGVGGYT
TRBJ2-1 TRBV7-8 ASSATSDEQF
TRBJ2-2 TRBV27 ASSLLRGATELF
TRBJ2-7 TRBV6-2/TRBV6-3 ASIKTGTSSYEQY
TRBJ1-2 TRBV15 ATSRDPRTVPNYGHT
TRBJ1-2 TRBV20-1 SATRRQGGNGYT
TRBJ2-1 TRBV9 ASTTAGSSYNEQF
TRBJ1-1 TRBV13 ASSLILLGSGNTEAF
TRBJ2-7 TRBV7-2 ASSPYGGGSYEQY
TRBJ1-1 TRBV13 ASSFPGAFEAF
TRBJ2-5 TRBV20-1 SARRTSGMYQETQY
- TRBV9 ASSVGGVDEQF
TRBJ1-1 TRBV7-4 ASSPDRGCVSEAF
TRBJ1-2 TRBV20-1 SARLSQSYGYT
TRBJ1-2 TRBV2 ASSGQQSYGYT
TRBJ1-2 TRBV28 ASSFRAGYT
TRBJ2-7 TRBV7-2 ASSSISMGYEQY
TRBJ2-3 TRBV12-3/TRBV12-4 ASRQTSGGVGTQY
TRBJ2-5 TRBV12-3/TRBV12-4 ASRINRLAGRQETQY
- TRBV29-1 SVEDRYGTSGGALEQF
TRBJ1-3 TRBV29-1 SVEDRAGVSGNTIY
TRBJ1-2 TRBV29-1 SVVQEYGYT
- TRBV3-1 ASSQGLQQGYEQY
TRBJ2-4 TRBV6-5 ASSYTTGDPSNIQY
TRBJ1-2 TRBV20-1 SASVPPYGYGYT
TRBJ2-3 TRBV20-1 SARDQPGTQY
TRBJ1-5 TRBV2 ASRAGLSNQPQH
TRBJ2-7 TRBV7-2 ASSLDWTDNEQY
TRBJ1-1 TRBV6-6 ASSYEANTEAF
TRBJ2-1 TRBV20-1 SARTPGLANEQF
TRBJ1-2 TRBV20-1 SARDQGQLHYLDGYT
- TRBV4-1 ASSSLLAGVNEQY
- TRBV7-8 ASSLGVASRPNEQF
- TRBV12-3/TRBV12-4 ASTLGGGSSYEQY
TRBJ2-1 TRBV6-1 ASIRGTSGRILDEQF
- TRBV14 ASSLSRTLLFPEQY
TRBJ2-7 TRBV29-1 SVEVDSGSAYEQY
TRBJ1-5 TRBV6-2/TRBV6-3 ASNLQFNQPQH
TRBJ2-3 TRBV12-3/TRBV12-4 ASSRTSVGADTQY
TRBJ2-1 TRBV25-1 ASSGKYNEQF
TRBJ2-5 TRBV13 ASSQGTPGAETQY
TRBJ2-7 TRBV27 ASSSLGQGYEQY
TRBJ2-2 TRBV29-1 SVGRGYTGELF
TRBJ1-2 TRBV19 ASSRQVTPYGGYT
TRBJ1-2 TRBV4-3 ASSPEAFHDGYT
TRBJ2-1 TRBV28 ASSLSFHDNEQF
- TRBV21-1 ASPPGDPFYEQY
TRBJ2-1 TRBV6-5 ASSYDGLGNNEQF
TRBJ2-1 TRBV3-1 ASSQARGLADYNEQF